One sample yielded the 32 T cell receptor beta chains listed below, sequenced in a study of T cell changes during pregnancy in multiple sclerosis. Sequencing was performed with immunoSEQ multiplex PCR; in TCRdb, only in-frame clones are kept and a portion is missing. The sample yields around 99,000 clones, about 92% seen once. The sequences come from peripheral blood, collected in the first trimester of pregnancy. Receptors were obtained from a female donor with multiple sclerosis, enrolled in a pregnancy study.

The V call is TRBV28, the J call TRBJ2-1; D remains unclear. The germline V gene has CDR1 MDHEN and CDR2 SYDVKM. The CDR3 loop spans 12 amino acids. Trimming shortened V by 6 bases and J by 3 bases, and 6 bases separated the two germline ends. CDR3 region: CASSPFYNEQFF. In DNA, the CDR3 is TGTGCCAGCAGCCCCTTCTACAATGAGCAGTTCTTC.

The CDR3 sequence is CASSSPTGQGASTDTQYF. In DNA form, the CDR3 reads TGTGCCAGCAGCTCCCCAACAGGACAGGGGGCTAGCACAGATACGCAGTATTTT. The chain is built from TRBV13 and TRBJ2-3, with 11 bases that match TRBD1. The germline V gene has CDR1 PRHDT and CDR2 FYEKMQ (reference sequence). The CDR3 loop spans 18 amino acids. V was pared by 4 bases and J by 0 bases, with 9 bases of the junction left unmatched.

The chain is built from TRBV6-1 and TRBJ2-7, with 9 bases fitting TRBD1. Germline assignment: CDR1 MNHNS and CDR2 SASEGT. The V and J ends lost 6 bases and 5 bases, in that order; junction bases with no gene match: 8. The CDR3 contains 14 residues. The CDR3 coding sequence is TGTGCCAGCAGAGGCGTCAACAGGGGGCACGAGCAGTACTTC. Translated, it gives CASRGVNRGHEQYF.

The rearrangement links TRBV10-3 to TRBJ2-3, with TRBD2 matching 12 bases. Looked up from germline, CDR1 is ENHRY and CDR2 is SYGVKD. This CDR3 is built from 16 residues. J lost 6 bases, V lost 0 bases, and 4 bases had no gene match. Written as DNA, the CDR3 is TGTGCCATCAGTGAGTCGTCTAGCGGGAGGGCCGATACGCAGTATTTT. Translated, it gives CAISESSSGRADTQYF.

This clone was counted a single time. The chain joins TRBV7-8 to TRBJ2-2, with D tentatively TRBD1 (5 bases). Trimming took off 2 bases at V and 0 bases at J, with 16 bases between the two ends. This CDR3 has 18 residues. Germline CDR1 SGHVS, CDR2 FQNEAQ. The DNA of the CDR3 is TGTGCCAGCAGCTTAAGCCCTAGGGGCAGTTCGAACACCGGGGAGCTGTTTTTT. Translated: CASSLSPRGSSNTGELFF.

The chain links TRBV5-4 to TRBJ2-3, with 11 bases fitting TRBD2. The V gene's germline CDR1 is SGHNT and CDR2 YYREEE (reference sequence). The CDR3 loop spans 16 amino acids. The V gene end was trimmed by 1 base and the J gene end by 4 bases; junction bases not matched to a gene: 5. Written as DNA, the CDR3 is TGTGCCAGCAGCTTGCCCGGACTAGCGGGTCCAGATACGCAGTATTTT. Translating it yields CASSLPGLAGPDTQYF. The full variable domain, its missing parts supplied by reference TRBV5-4 and TRBJ2-3, is ETGVTQSPTHLIKTRGQQVTLRCSSQSGHNTVSWYQQALGQGPQFIFQYYREEENGRGNFPPRFSGLQFPNYSSELNVNALELDDSALYLCASSLPGLAGPDTQYFGPGTRLTVL.

This clone was seen a few times. This chain links TRBV2 with TRBJ1-5; the D is unclear. Trimming shortened V by 4 bases and J by 7 bases, and 11 bases separated the two germline ends. CDR1 and CDR2 (germline): SNHLY, FYNNEI. The CDR3 spans 13 residues. The CDR3 protein is CASSGEGQQPQHF. The CDR3 DNA reads as TGTGCCAGCAGTGGAGAGGGTCAGCAGCCCCAGCATTTT.

J is TRBJ2-3 and V is TRBV5-1; 10 nucleotides line up with TRBD2. The CDR3 runs to 16 residues. The V segment lost 4 bases and the J segment 3 bases; nucleotides outside the gene matches: 8. From germline, CDR1 is SGHRS and CDR2 YFSETQ. CDR3 region: CASSREMGLATDTQYF. CDR3 coding DNA: TGCGCCAGCAGCCGAGAAATGGGACTAGCGACAGATACGCAGTATTTT.

The rearrangement links TRBV15 to TRBJ1-5; D is uncertain. This CDR3 spans 15 amino acids. In germline, CDR1 is LNHNV, CDR2 YYDKDF (reference sequence). V was pared by 0 bases and J by 2 bases, with 8 bases between. Here the CDR3 reads CATSRESGGNQPQHF. The CDR3 DNA follows: TGTGCCACCAGCAGAGAATCCGGGGGCAATCAGCCCCAGCATTTT.

V usage is TRBV12-2 and J usage is TRBJ2-4; the table's D call, TRBD1, has no DNA check behind it. TRBV12-2 is a listed pseudogene. This CDR3 spans 17 amino acids. In nucleotides, the CDR3 is TGTGCAAGTCGCTTAGGGGGCTCACCCGGCGCCAAAAACATTCAGTACTTC. This translates into CASRLGGSPGAKNIQYF.

The chain carries TRBV19 and TRBJ2-7; TRBD1 is a possible D gene (6 bases). The V gene lost 3 bases and the J gene lost 5 bases, with 17 bases spanning the gap. The length of the CDR3 is 15 residues. Germline-derived CDR1 and CDR2 are LNHDA and SQIVND (reference sequence). The CDR3 bases are TGTGCCAGTAGTATGTCGGGACAAGTACCTCACGAGCAGTACTTC. Translated: CASSMSGQVPHEQYF.

J is TRBJ1-4 and V is TRBV2; D is unresolved. V lost 3 bases, J lost 9 bases, and 8 bases lay in between. CDR1 SNHLY and CDR2 FYNNEI come from the germline V gene. CDR3 length equals 12 residues. This CDR3 reads CASSDRGKKLFF. The CDR3 DNA sequence: TGTGCCAGCAGTGATCGTGGCAAAAAACTGTTTTTT.

Remarks on this clone: This sample also contains other DNA sequences that code for the same CDR3. J is TRBJ2-6 and V is TRBV19; D possibly corresponds to TRBD1 (5 bases). Trimming removed 3 bases from V and 4 bases from J, with 10 bases in between. The CDR3 contains 15 residues. Germline CDR1 and CDR2: LNHDA and SQIVND (reference sequence). The DNA of the CDR3 is TGTGCCAGTAGTATCCAGGGCGCCGGGGCCAACGTCCTGACTTTC. The encoded protein is CASSIQGAGANVLTF.

The rearrangement links TRBV11-1 to TRBJ1-1; D is unclear. The CDR3 length is 14 residues. With 2 bases removed from V and 1 base from J, the gap between germline ends came to 8 bases. Germline lookup yields CDR1 SGHAT and CDR2 FQDESV (reference sequence). CDR3 sequence (DNA): TGTGCCAGCAGCTTAAAGTCGAGGAACACTGAAGCTTTCTTT. Protein sequence: CASSLKSRNTEAFF.

CDR3 sequence reads: CASSFTREAFF. The CDR3 DNA reads as TGTGCCAGCAGTTTTACGCGGGAAGCTTTCTTT. The rearrangement links TRBV28 to TRBJ1-1, with D hard to call. CDR3 length equals 11 residues. V was clipped by 3 bases and J by 8 bases, with 7 bases between them. Looked up from germline, CDR1 is MDHEN and CDR2 is SYDVKM. The entire variable domain, with the rest obtained from reference TRBV28 and TRBJ1-1, is as follows: DVKVTQSSRYLVKRTGEKVFLECVQDMDHENMFWYRQDPGLGLRLIYFSYDVKMKEKGDIPEGYSVSREKKERFSLILESASTNQTSMYLCASSFTREAFFGQGTRLTVV.

The chain recombines TRBV5-1 with TRBJ2-7; D may be TRBD1 (5 bases). The CDR3 runs to 15 residues. Germline lookup yields CDR1 SGHRS and CDR2 YFSETQ. V lost 0 bases and J lost 6, with 16 bases in between. CDR3 nucleotide sequence: TGCGCCAGCAGCTTGGAGGGGTCGGGCGTGAGCGAGCAGTACTTC. Its translation: CASSLEGSGVSEQYF.

The chain carries TRBV19 and TRBJ1-2; 11 bases fit TRBD1. Germline values: CDR1 LNHDA, CDR2 SQIVND (reference sequence). The ends lost 5 bases at V and 8 bases at J; junction bases unmatched: 13. The CDR3 spans 16 residues. DNA for the CDR3: TGTGCCAGTAGTCTCCCCTGGGGACAGGGGGGTAAAGGCTACACCTTC. Its translation is CASSLPWGQGGKGYTF.

The V gene is TRBV6-5, the J gene TRBJ1-1, with D unresolved. The CDR3 runs 12 residues. V lost 6 bases and J lost 11, with 16 bases in between. CDR1 and CDR2 from the germline V gene are MNHEY and SVGAGI. The chain's CDR3 is CASRREGGWAFF. The DNA of the CDR3 is TGTGCCAGCAGGCGCGAGGGAGGCTGGGCTTTCTTT.

This sequence joins TRBV10-3 and TRBJ2-1; maybe TRBD2 (6 bases). There are 15 residues in the CDR3. Looked up from germline, CDR1 is ENHRY and CDR2 is SYGVKD. V lost 6 bases to trimming and J lost 7 bases, with 19 bases between them. The CDR3 nucleotides read TGTGCCATCAGGGGTAGCGGAACTACCGGGAATGAGCAGTTCTTC. This gives the protein CAIRGSGTTGNEQFF.

This chain connects TRBV11-2 to TRBJ2-2; a possible D gene is TRBD2 (6 bases). This CDR3 has 15 amino acids. Trimming left V 5 bases short and J 5 bases short, with 15 bases between. Per germline, CDR1 SGHAT and CDR2 FQNNGV. DNA of the CDR3: TGTGCCAGCAGCCCCGGGAGATTGGAAACCGGGGAGCTGTTTTTT. Translating gives CASSPGRLETGELFF.

This clone occurred once. CDR3 sequence reads: CASSVGTGGGNTIYF. The CDR3 DNA follows: TGTGCCAGCAGCGTGGGGACAGGGGGTGGAAACACCATATATTTT. The chain is built from TRBV9 and TRBJ1-3; 11 positions match TRBD1. CDR3 length: 15 residues. The V segment lost 2 bases and the J segment 3 bases; nucleotides outside the gene matches: 1. CDR1 and CDR2 from the germline V gene are SGDLS and YYNGEE.

The chain employs TRBV10-3 and TRBJ2-1; D is undetermined. Per germline, CDR1 ENHRY and CDR2 SYGVKD. This CDR3 spans 12 amino acids. V dropped 4 bases and J dropped 1 base, with 2 bases sitting between them. The CDR3 DNA sequence: TGTGCCATCAGTGCTTCCTACAATGAGCAGTTCTTC. Protein sequence: CAISASYNEQFF.

This chain connects TRBV14 to TRBJ2-3; no reliable D call. The CDR3 runs to 16 residues. The germline CDR1 and CDR2 sequences are SGHDN and FVKESK. With 1 base removed from V and 2 bases from J, the gap between germline ends came to 13 bases. The CDR3 is CASSQGLSWATDTQYF. The CDR3 region has the DNA TGTGCCAGCAGCCAAGGCCTCAGCTGGGCCACAGATACGCAGTATTTT.

This clone was seen once. The gene calls are TRBV25-1 and TRBJ2-7; D is perhaps TRBD2 (5 bases). This CDR3 contains 14 residues. Germline V gene data show CDR1 as MGHDK and CDR2 as SYGVNS. With 0 bases removed from V and 4 bases from J, the gap between germline ends came to 10 bases. The CDR3 DNA is TGTGCCAGCAGTGAATATCTAGGAGGTTACGAGCAGTACTTC. This encodes CASSEYLGGYEQYF.

The genes are TRBV7-8 and TRBJ2-3; TRBD1 aligns across 11 bases. With V trimmed by 5 bases and J by 4 bases, 5 bases remained unmatched. CDR1 SGHVS and CDR2 FQNEAQ come from the germline V gene. The CDR3 sequence is 15 residues long. This chain's CDR3 is CASSQPGQGADTQYF. For the CDR3, the DNA is TGTGCCAGCAGCCAACCGGGACAGGGGGCAGATACGCAGTATTTT.

This chain connects TRBV30 to TRBJ2-1, with 16 bases matching TRBD2. This CDR3 is 18 amino acids long. V trimming: 4 bases; J trimming: 4 bases; junction bases outside the gene matches: 10. CDR1 is GTSNPN, CDR2 SVGIG, per germline (reference sequence). In nucleotides, the CDR3 is TGTGCCTGGACACCCTCCGGGACTAGCGGGAGGGGATACAATGAGCAGTTCTTC. It translates to CAWTPSGTSGRGYNEQFF.

This sequence joins TRBV29-1 and TRBJ1-1; tentatively, D is TRBD1 (6 bases). The CDR3 totals 13 residues. Per the germline V gene, CDR1 is SQVTM and CDR2 is ANQGSEA. The V gene lost 6 bases and the J gene lost 1 base, with 12 bases spanning the gap. CDR3 sequence reads: CSVSGATNTEAFF. CDR3 coding DNA: TGCAGCGTGTCAGGGGCTACGAACACTGAAGCTTTCTTT.

The chain links TRBV7-9 to TRBJ2-7; D possibly corresponds to TRBD1 (5 bases). Germline assignment: CDR1 SEHNR and CDR2 FQNEAQ (reference sequence). Trimming removed 4 bases at V and 0 bases at J, with 13 bases between. This CDR3 contains 15 residues. The DNA of the CDR3 is TGTGCCAGCAGCTCCAGCGACAGCCCCTCCTACGAGCAGTACTTC. This encodes CASSSSDSPSYEQYF.

The CDR3: CASSIVIGSSYNEQFF. The CDR3 nucleotides are TGTGCCAGTAGTATAGTGATCGGGAGCTCCTACAATGAGCAGTTCTTC. The V gene is TRBV19, the J gene TRBJ2-1; D may be TRBD2 (6 bases). The CDR3 is 16 residues long. Trimming pared 1 base from V and 0 bases from J, leaving 10 bases between. CDR1 is LNHDA and CDR2 is SQIVND in the germline V gene (reference sequence). The whole variable domain, filled in from reference TRBV19 and TRBJ2-1, reads DGGITQSPKYLFRKEGQNVTLSCEQNLNHDAMYWYRQDPGQGLRLIYYSQIVNDFQKGDIAEGYSVSREKKESFPLTVTSAQKNPTAFYLCASSIVIGSSYNEQFFGPGTRLTVL.

The V call is TRBV4-2, the J call TRBJ1-3; D is ambiguous. Germline V gives CDR1 LGHNA, CDR2 YNFKEQ. V lost 1 base and J 0 bases, leaving 10 bases between the germline ends. The CDR3 runs to 16 residues. CDR3 loop: CASSQVEGGSGNTIYF. The DNA for the CDR3 is TGTGCCAGCAGCCAAGTTGAGGGCGGCTCTGGAAACACCATATATTTT.

V is TRBV2 and J is TRBJ2-1; TRBD2 agrees at 10 bases. The germline gives CDR1 SNHLY, CDR2 FYNNEI. V dropped 7 bases and J dropped 8; count of bases not matched to a gene: 8. The CDR3 has 14 residues. The CDR3 bases are TGTGCCAGCATCCTCTCAGGACTAGCGGATGAGCAGTTCTTC. Encoded protein: CASILSGLADEQFF.

The chain couples TRBV2 to TRBJ2-7, with 16 bases matching TRBD2. The V gene end was trimmed by 5 bases and the J gene end by 6 bases; junction bases not matched to a gene: 4. CDR1 is SNHLY and CDR2 is FYNNEI in the germline V gene. This CDR3 is built from 15 residues. The CDR3 nucleotides are TGTGCCAGCAGTCCCGGGACTAGCGGGAGGGCCGAGCAGTACTTC. This translates into CASSPGTSGRAEQYF. The variable domain in full, completed from reference TRBV2 and TRBJ2-7, reads EPEVTQTPSHQVTQMGQEVILRCVPISNHLYFYWYRQILGQKVEFLVSFYNNEISEKSEIFDDQFSVERPDGSNFTLKIRSTKLEDSAMYFCASSPGTSGRAEQYFGPGTRLTVT.